The 5 T cell receptor beta chains reported below all come from one sample, sequenced in a study of a mutant IDH1 vaccine in newly diagnosed glioma. Measured with immunoSEQ multiplex PCR; TCRdb has only the in-frame clones, and not every one. The sample shows about 77,000 clones, around 83% of them seen only once. The time point was: week 23, last vaccination. The vaccine gave 300 ug of a 20-mer mutant IDH1 peptide subcutaneously per dose. The antigens these receptors bind are not known. Sample: PBMCs, taken from a glioma patient whose treatment included an IDH1 peptide vaccine. The receptors come from a woman in her forties or fifties with glioma.

The chain is built from TRBV9 and TRBJ1-1; tentatively, D is TRBD1 (5 bases). This CDR3 is built from 15 residues. Trimming took 1 base from V and 2 from J, leaving 12 bases between them. Germline V CDR1 and CDR2: SGDLS, YYNGEE. The CDR3 protein is CASSVFRDPNTEAFF. CDR3 coding DNA: TGTGCCAGCAGCGTATTCCGGGACCCCAACACTGAAGCTTTCTTT.

This sequence joins TRBV7-8 and TRBJ2-7, with TRBD1 matching over 7 bases. V shed 5 bases, J shed 3 bases, and the junction held 7 bases outside the gene matches. Germline CDR1 and CDR2: SGHVS and FQNEAQ. The CDR3 runs to 14 residues. The CDR3 nucleotides read TGTGCCAGCAGCAAGGGACAGACTTTCTACGAGCAGTACTTC. Its protein is CASSKGQTFYEQYF.

The gene calls are TRBV29-1 and TRBJ2-1; D might be TRBD1 (5 bases). Trimming took 3 bases from V and 2 from J, leaving 8 bases between them. The CDR3 runs to 13 residues. Per germline, CDR1 SQVTM and CDR2 ANQGSEA. The CDR3 region is CSVDQGAYNEQFF. The CDR3 nucleotides read TGCAGCGTTGACCAGGGCGCCTACAATGAGCAGTTCTTC.

This chain links TRBV5-1 with TRBJ1-1; unclear D gene. CDR1 is SGHRS and CDR2 is YFSETQ in the germline V gene. The CDR3 has 15 residues. Trimming removed 6 bases at V and 5 bases at J, with 20 bases between. This CDR3 reads CASMISPDRRTEAFF. Here the CDR3 DNA reads TGCGCCAGCATGATATCCCCCGACCGGAGGACTGAAGCTTTCTTT.

This chain joins TRBV18 and TRBJ2-3; D is unresolved. Germline V gives CDR1 KGHSH, CDR2 LQKENI. The CDR3 sequence is 13 residues long. Trimming stripped 4 bases from V and 0 bases from J, with 5 bases between. In DNA form, the CDR3 reads TGTGCCAGCTCACTCCTGAGCACAGATACGCAGTATTTT. Protein: CASSLLSTDTQYF.